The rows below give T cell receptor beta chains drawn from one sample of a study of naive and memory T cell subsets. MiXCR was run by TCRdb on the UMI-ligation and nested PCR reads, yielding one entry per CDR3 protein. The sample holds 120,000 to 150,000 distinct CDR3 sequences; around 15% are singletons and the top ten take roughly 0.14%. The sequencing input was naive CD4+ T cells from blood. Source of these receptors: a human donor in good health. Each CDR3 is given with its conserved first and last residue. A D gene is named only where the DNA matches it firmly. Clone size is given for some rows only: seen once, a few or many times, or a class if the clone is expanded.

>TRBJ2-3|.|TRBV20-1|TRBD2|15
TGCAGTGCTCATCCTAGCGGGAGGTTCACAGATACGCAGTATTTT
CSAHPSGRFTDTQYF
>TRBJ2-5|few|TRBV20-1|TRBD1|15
TGCAGTGCTATTTCCTCCGGGACAGGGTTGGTGACCCAGTACTTC
CSAISSGTGLVTQYF
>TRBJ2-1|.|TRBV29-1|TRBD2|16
TGCAGCGTTGAAGGGACTAGCGGGAGCTCCTACAATGAGCAGTTCTTC
CSVEGTSGSSYNEQFF
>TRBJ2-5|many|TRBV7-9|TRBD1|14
TGTGCCAGCAGCGCCAGGACAGGGGAAGAGACCCAGTACTTC
CASSARTGEETQYF
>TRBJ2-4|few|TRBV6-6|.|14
TGTGCCAGCAGTTACAGCAGGGGCAAAAACATTCAGTACTTC
CASSYSRGKNIQYF
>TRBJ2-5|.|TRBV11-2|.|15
TGTGCCAGCAGCTTATGGCGTTGGGGGATCGAGACCCAGTACTTC
CASSLWRWGIETQYF
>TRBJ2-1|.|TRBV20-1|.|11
TGCAGTGCGCAATCGAGGAATGAGCAGTTCTTC
CSAQSRNEQFF
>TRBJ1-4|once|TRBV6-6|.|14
TGTGCCAGCAGCAGAGGGAACGTAAATGAAAAACTGTTTTTT
CASSRGNVNEKLFF
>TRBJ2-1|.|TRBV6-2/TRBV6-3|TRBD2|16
TGTGCCAGCAGACCATTCGGGACTAGCGGGGTAAATGAGCAGTTCTTC
CASRPFGTSGVNEQFF
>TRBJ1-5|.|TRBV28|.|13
TGTGCCAGCAGTCCAGGAGACAATCAGCCCCAGCATTTT
CASSPGDNQPQHF
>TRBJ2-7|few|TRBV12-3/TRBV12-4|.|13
TGTGCCAGCAGTTTATTGCTGGGGTACGAGCAGTACTTC
CASSLLLGYEQYF
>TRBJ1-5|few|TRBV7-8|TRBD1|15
TGTGCCAGCAGACGGGACAGGGCTAGCAATCAGCCCCAGCATTTT
CASRRDRASNQPQHF
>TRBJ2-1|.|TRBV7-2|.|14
TGTGCCAGCAGAAGCCCGGGGGGCCTCAATGAGCAGTTCTTC
CASRSPGGLNEQFF
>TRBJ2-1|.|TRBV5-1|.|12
TGCGCCAGCAGCCATACCGGAGCTTGGCAGTTCTTC
CASSHTGAWQFF
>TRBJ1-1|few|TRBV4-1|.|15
TGCGCCAGCAGCCAAGTGGGGGTTGACAGGTTTGAAGCTTTCTTT
CASSQVGVDRFEAFF
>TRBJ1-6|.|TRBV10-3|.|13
TGTGCCATCAGTGTTGACAGGAATTCACCCCTCCACTTT
CAISVDRNSPLHF
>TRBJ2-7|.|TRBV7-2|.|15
TGTGCCAGCAGCTTAGTTGTAGTGGCGGTCTACGAGCAGTACTTC
CASSLVVVAVYEQYF
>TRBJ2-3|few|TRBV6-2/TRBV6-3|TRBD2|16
TGTGCCAGCGACAGAAGCGGGAGGGCCGTAACAGATACGCAGTATTTT
CASDRSGRAVTDTQYF
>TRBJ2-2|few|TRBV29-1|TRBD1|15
TGCAGCGTTGAAGGGGGTCCAGGGGGCGCCGGGGAGCTGTTTTTT
CSVEGGPGGAGELFF
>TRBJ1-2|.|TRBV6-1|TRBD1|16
TGTGCCAGCAGTGAAGAGTCCCCCGGGACAGCCTATGGCTACACCTTC
CASSEESPGTAYGYTF
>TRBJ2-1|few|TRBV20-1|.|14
TGCAGTGCCAACAGGGCAAACTCCTACAATGAGCAGTTCTTC
CSANRANSYNEQFF
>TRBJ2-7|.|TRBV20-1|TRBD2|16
TGCAGTGCTAGTATCTCGCGACCGGGAGGAGGGTACGAGCAGTACTTC
CSASISRPGGGYEQYF
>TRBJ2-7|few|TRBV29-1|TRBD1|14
TGCAGCGTTGAGTCCGGGACAGGAAACTACGAGCAGTACTTC
CSVESGTGNYEQYF
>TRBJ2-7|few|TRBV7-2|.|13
TGTGCCAGCAGCTTAGTTGGGTCAAGCGAGCAGTACTTC
CASSLVGSSEQYF
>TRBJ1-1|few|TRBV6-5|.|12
TGTGCCAGCGGGAGGATAGGTGCTGAAGCTTTCTTT
CASGRIGAEAFF
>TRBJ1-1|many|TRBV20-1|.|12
TGCAGTGCCGGACACCCGAACACTGAAGCTTTCTTT
CSAGHPNTEAFF
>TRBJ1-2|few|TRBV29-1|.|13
TGCAGCGTTGAAGTGCAGTCCTTCTATGGCTACACCTTC
CSVEVQSFYGYTF
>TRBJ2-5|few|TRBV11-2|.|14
TGTGCCAGCAGCTCAGGGTTCCCCCCAGAGACCCAGTACTTC
CASSSGFPPETQYF
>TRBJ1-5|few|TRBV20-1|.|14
TGCAGTGCTAGAGATCGGCCGGGGGAACAGCCCCAGCATTTT
CSARDRPGEQPQHF
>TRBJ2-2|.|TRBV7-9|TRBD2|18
TGTGCCAGCAGCTTAGAATATAGACTAGCGGGGGACACCGGGGAGCTGTTTTTT
CASSLEYRLAGDTGELFF
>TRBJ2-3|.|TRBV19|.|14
TGTGCCAGTACCCCGGGGTCTAGCACAGATACGCAGTATTTT
CASTPGSSTDTQYF
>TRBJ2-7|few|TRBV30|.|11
TGTGCCTGGAGTGGAGGCTACGAGCAGTACTTC
CAWSGGYEQYF
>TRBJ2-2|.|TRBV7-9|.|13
TGTGCCGCGGGGCCAGACGAGACCGGGGAGCTGTTTTTT
CAAGPDETGELFF
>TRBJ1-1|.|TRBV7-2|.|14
TGTGCCAGCAGCTTAGGGCCGACGAACACTGAAGCTTTCTTT
CASSLGPTNTEAFF
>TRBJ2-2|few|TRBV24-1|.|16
TGTGCCACCAGTGATTTGTCAGGGTTGAGCACCGGGGAGCTGTTTTTT
CATSDLSGLSTGELFF
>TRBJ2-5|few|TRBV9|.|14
TGTGCCAGCAGCGTAGGCAGCCCTCCAGAGACCCAGTACTTC
CASSVGSPPETQYF
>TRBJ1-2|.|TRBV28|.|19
TGTGCCAGCAGCCGAACGACTGGGGCGAGAGGGGCCGCTAACTATGGCTACACCTTC
CASSRTTGARGAANYGYTF
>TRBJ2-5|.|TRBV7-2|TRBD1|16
TGTGCCAGCAGCTTAAGGACAGGCGCTGGGGCGGAGACCCAGTACTTC
CASSLRTGAGAETQYF
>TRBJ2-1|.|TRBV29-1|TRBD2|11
TGCAGCGTGGGGGGGGGGAATGAGCAGTTCTTC
CSVGGGNEQFF
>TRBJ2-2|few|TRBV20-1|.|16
TGCAGTGCTAGGGCAGGTTCAGGGATAAACACCGGGGAGCTGTTTTTT
CSARAGSGINTGELFF
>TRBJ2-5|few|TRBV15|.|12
TGTGCCACCAGCCCAGGGAAAGAGACCCAGTACTTC
CATSPGKETQYF
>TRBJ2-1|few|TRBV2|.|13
TGTGCCAGCAGTGAGCACAGGGATAATGAGCAGTTCTTC
CASSEHRDNEQFF